These 14 T cell receptor beta chains originate from one sample sequenced in a study of T cells in Graves' hyperthyroidism and ophthalmopathy. There were TCR beta CDR3 regions amplified from RNA transcripts. An initial round of RT-PCR targeting the TCR CDR3 relied on the HTBI primer set. TCRdb independently ran MiXCR on the multiplex PCR reads; one entry per CDR3 protein. In the table there are 500,000 to 800,000 distinct CDR3 sequences, just under 45% of which are singletons. The source material was peripheral blood or thyroid tissue (not recorded which). These receptors were collected from an adult man with Graves' disease, either hyperthyroidism or ophthalmopathy (not recorded which).

With respect to this clonotype: A read error may explain this, as a much larger clone is one base away. V usage is TRBV14 and J usage is TRBJ2-2, with D perhaps TRBD1 (5 bases). The CDR3 is 14 residues long. The germline gives CDR1 SGHDN, CDR2 FVKESK. Trimming pared 4 bases from V and 1 base from J, leaving 7 bases between. The CDR3 DNA is TGTGCCAGCAGCCTACAGGTGAACACCGGGGAGCTGTTTTTT. Its protein product is CASSLQVNTGELFF.

As for this clonotype: The junction differs from germline at one of its ends, possibly a read error. The chain recombines TRBV20-1 with TRBJ2-5; D is possibly TRBD2 (5 bases). Looked up from germline, CDR1 is DFQATT and CDR2 is SNEGSKA (reference sequence). There are 15 residues in the CDR3. In DNA form, the CDR3 reads TGCAGTGCTAGTAGATCGGCAGCGGTTAAAGAGGCCCAGTACTTC. It translates to CSASRSAAVKEAQYF.

The chain joins TRBV19 to TRBJ1-5, with D possibly TRBD1 on 5 matching bases. The V end lost 9 bases, the J end lost 4 bases, and 19 bases lay between the germline ends. The germline CDR1 and CDR2 sequences are LNHDA and SQIVND (reference sequence). The CDR3 loop spans 15 amino acids. The CDR3 nucleotides are TGTGCCAGCCGCTACCGTGTAGGGGCAAATCAGCCCCAGCATTTT. This codes for CASRYRVGANQPQHF. Drawing the rest from reference TRBV19 and TRBJ1-5, the complete variable domain is DGGITQSPKYLFRKEGQNVTLSCEQNLNHDAMYWYRQDPGQGLRLIYYSQIVNDFQKGDIAEGYSVSREKKESFPLTVTSAQKNPTAFYLCASRYRVGANQPQHFGDGTRLSIL.

This clonotype came up many times. The gene calls are TRBV7-8 and TRBJ2-5; TRBD1 aligns across 8 bases. The CDR3 contains 15 residues. Germline V gives CDR1 SGHVS, CDR2 FQNEAQ. V was pared by 6 bases and J by 5 bases, with 11 bases of the junction left unmatched. CDR3 region: CASSPAGRGRETQYF. The DNA for the CDR3 is TGTGCCAGCAGTCCGGCCGGCAGGGGGCGGGAGACCCAGTACTTC.

This clonotype was observed once. V usage is TRBV15 and J usage is TRBJ1-3; possible D gene TRBD1, 6 bases. Trimming cost V 0 bases and J 2 bases, with 17 bases left between them. The CDR3 covers 18 residues. Germline assignment: CDR1 LNHNV and CDR2 YYDKDF (reference sequence). CDR3 DNA sequence: TGTGCCACCAGCAGAGATGAGGCAGGGGTGAACACTGGAAACACCATATATTTT. Protein sequence: CATSRDEAGVNTGNTIYF.

The sample holds many counts of this clonotype. The rearrangement links TRBV9 to TRBJ2-5, with D tentatively TRBD1 (5 bases). The CDR3 consists of 14 residues. Germline V gives CDR1 SGDLS, CDR2 YYNGEE. V lost 0 bases and J 5 bases, leaving 11 bases between the germline ends. The CDR3 region is CASSVGNNRETQYF. In DNA form, the CDR3 reads TGTGCCAGCAGCGTAGGGAATAACAGGGAGACCCAGTACTTC. The full variable domain, its missing parts supplied by reference TRBV9 and TRBJ2-5, is DSGVTQTPKHLITATGQRVTLRCSPRSGDLSVYWYQQSLDQGLQFLIQYYNGEERAKGNILERFSAQQFPDLHSELNLSSLELGDSALYFCASSVGNNRETQYFGPGTRLLVL.

There are many counts of this clonotype. This chain links TRBV7-9 with TRBJ1-1; D call uncertain. The CDR3 length is 13 residues. Germline V gives CDR1 SEHNR, CDR2 FQNEAQ (reference sequence). Trimming shortened V by 1 base and J by 7 bases, and 10 bases separated the two germline ends. The CDR3 region has the DNA TGTGCCAGCAGCTTAGGACCGCCACTTGAAGCTTTCTTT. This sequence encodes CASSLGPPLEAFF.

This chain joins TRBV7-9 and TRBJ1-2; 7 bases map to TRBD1. The CDR3 extends over 14 amino acids. Trimming at V came to 7 bases and at J to 7 bases, leaving 12 bases not matched to a gene. Germline lookup yields CDR1 SEHNR and CDR2 FQNEAQ (reference sequence). CDR3 coding DNA: TGTGCCAGCAACGAACGAGGGGGCGCGGGTGGCTACACCTTC. Its translation: CASNERGGAGGYTF.

This clonotype occurred a few times. The chain combines TRBV19 with TRBJ2-2, with 13 bases that match TRBD2. V lost 1 base to trimming and J lost 5 bases; unmatched junction nucleotides: 4. CDR3 length: 17 residues. Per germline, CDR1 LNHDA and CDR2 SQIVND (reference sequence). CDR3 in DNA: TGTGCCAGTAGTATAGGGACTAGCGGGAGCAGAACCGGGGAGCTGTTTTTT. Residues: CASSIGTSGSRTGELFF.

The chain couples TRBV10-3 to TRBJ2-2; TRBD2 aligns across 8 bases. The CDR3 contains 18 residues. Germline V lookup: CDR1 ENHRY, CDR2 SYGVKD. V dropped 0 bases and J dropped 0; count of bases not matched to a gene: 6. The CDR3 is CAISESRGGLSNTGELFF. The CDR3 bases are TGTGCCATCAGTGAGTCACGGGGGGGACTGTCGAACACCGGGGAGCTGTTTTTT.

CDR3 protein: CAKGVTGEQYF. DNA for the CDR3: TGTGCCAAGGGGGTGACAGGCGAGCAGTACTTC. The chain combines TRBV25-1 with TRBJ2-7, with TRBD1 as a possible D gene (6 bases). Deletions cut 10 bases from V and 6 bases from J, with 13 bases between. Germline V lookup: CDR1 MGHDK, CDR2 SYGVNS. The CDR3 runs 11 residues.

The J gene is TRBJ2-5, the V gene TRBV7-9; D unclear. The CDR3 loop spans 11 amino acids. From germline, CDR1 is SEHNR and CDR2 FQNEAQ (reference sequence). V was pared by 1 base and J by 7 bases, with 4 bases between. For the CDR3, the DNA is TGTGCCAGCAGCTTAGGTTGGACCCAGTACTTC. Encoded protein: CASSLGWTQYF.

This clonotype was observed a few times. This chain uses TRBV29-1 with TRBJ1-5; D is ambiguous. Trimming removed 4 bases from V and 2 bases from J, with 9 bases in between. There are 13 residues in the CDR3. Germline loops: CDR1 SQVTM, CDR2 ANQGSEA. The CDR3 sequence is CSVAEGGNQPQHF. The CDR3 DNA reads TGCAGCGTTGCTGAGGGAGGCAATCAGCCCCAGCATTTT.

The V call is TRBV7-8, the J call TRBJ2-5; 9 bases match TRBD1. The CDR3 extends over 14 amino acids. Germline CDR1 and CDR2: SGHVS and FQNEAQ. Losses at the gene ends were 5 bases for V and 9 bases for J; bases not matched to a gene: 10. This CDR3 reads CASSRTGDQQPQYF. The CDR3 bases are TGTGCCAGCAGCCGGACAGGGGATCAGCAGCCCCAGTACTTC.